The clone carrying this TCR beta chain was detected only once. Its specificity is unknown. This sample is drawn from a study of radiotherapy plus CTLA-4 blockade in lung cancer. Whole-study context: Objective responses were observed in 15% to 20% of patients, and disease control was achieved by roughly 30%. General study findings and limits: The authors reported that early blood T cell clone dynamics, with interferon-beta, best predicted response. Radiotherapy with ipilimumab was followed by blood expansion of tumor-derived clones.

CTLA-4 blockade with ipilimumab, together with focal radiation, was given to patients with chemo-refractory metastatic non-small-cell lung cancer. Repertoires were generated with immunoSEQ multiplex PCR, while TCRdb's copy carries only in-frame clones and drops some. The sample lists roughly 30,000 clones, around 73% seen once, with around 7.5% in the top ten. The CDR3 has 14 residues. Germline V CDR1 and CDR2: LNHDA, SQIVND (reference sequence). V shed 1 base and J shed 6 bases, with 12 bases lying between them. The genes are TRBV19 and TRBJ1-2; D is undetermined. This clonotype was obtained from a human donor with non-small cell lung cancer who had stable disease on radiotherapy plus ipilimumab. The input for sequencing was peripheral blood, taken from a patient treated with radiotherapy plus ipilimumab. The CDR3 DNA is TGTGCCAGTAGTATAGGACGAAACCCTGATGGCTACACCTTC. Translated: CASSIGRNPDGYTF.